The 18 T cell receptor beta chains given below trace back to one sample, sequenced in a study of graft-versus-host responses after intestinal transplantation. The assay was immunoSEQ multiplex PCR, and TCRdb's table has in-frame clones only and misses some. The profile shows about 31,000 clones, about 80% of them singletons. The antigens these receptors bind are not known. The specimen was unstimulated CD8+ T cells sorted from spleen or lymph node cells, collected before intestinal transplant. Receptors were obtained from a human donor who received an intestinal transplant.

The genes are TRBV5-4 and TRBJ2-7, with 9 nucleotides matching TRBD1. Losses at the gene ends were 2 bases for V and 2 bases for J; bases not matched to a gene: 5. The CDR3 loop spans 15 amino acids. Looked up from germline, CDR1 is SGHNT and CDR2 is YYREEE (reference sequence). The CDR3 spells CASSFRTGVPYEQYF. The CDR3 DNA is TGTGCCAGCAGCTTTCGGACAGGGGTGCCCTACGAGCAGTACTTC.

The chain recombines TRBV7-2 with TRBJ2-5; 10 bases agree with TRBD2. Germline V gene sequence: CDR1 SGHTA, CDR2 FQGNSA. Germline trimming cut 1 base from V and 7 bases from J; bases unmatched to any gene: 6. The CDR3 is 15 residues long. The CDR3 spells CASSLERGGGLTQYF. The CDR3 DNA is TGTGCCAGCAGCTTAGAGCGGGGGGGCGGTCTGACCCAGTACTTC.

The sample holds one count of this clone. The chain links TRBV12-5 to TRBJ2-5, with 7 bases matching TRBD2. Germline assignment: CDR1 LGHNT and CDR2 FRNRAP. Trimming took 6 bases from V and 0 from J; bases not matched to a gene: 13. The CDR3 is 17 amino acids. In nucleotides, the CDR3 is TGTGCTAGTGGATTCGTGGGGGGAGGGGTGGACCAAGAGACCCAGTACTTC. This translates into CASGFVGGGVDQETQYF. Full variable domain (missing parts from reference TRBV12-5 and TRBJ2-5): DARVTQTPRHKVTEMGQEVTMRCQPILGHNTVFWYRQTMMQGLELLAYFRNRAPLDDSGMPKDRFSAEMPDATLATLKIQPSEPRDSAVYFCASGFVGGGVDQETQYFGPGTRLLVL.

The V gene is TRBV28, the J gene TRBJ1-1; no definite D call. The CDR3 has 16 residues. The germline gives CDR1 MDHEN, CDR2 SYDVKM. The V gene lost 5 bases and the J gene lost 2 bases, with 18 bases spanning the gap. CDR3 protein: CASSPPGGETNTEAFF. The DNA of the CDR3 is TGTGCCAGCAGTCCACCGGGTGGGGAGACTAACACTGAAGCTTTCTTT.

This chain uses TRBV7-6 with TRBJ2-3; 8 positions agree with TRBD2. The V segment lost 5 bases and the J segment 4 bases; nucleotides outside the gene matches: 14. The CDR3 sequence is 17 residues long. CDR1 and CDR2 from the germline V gene are SGHVS and FNYEAQ. CDR3 sequence: CASSPRLASPPPDTQYF. In DNA form, the CDR3 reads TGTGCCAGCAGCCCAAGACTAGCGTCACCCCCTCCAGATACGCAGTATTTT.

In nucleotides, the CDR3 is TGTGCCAGCAGTTTGGCGCGGTCCTCCTACGAGCAGTACTTC. Translating gives CASSLARSSYEQYF. J is TRBJ2-7 and V is TRBV28, with D uncertain. The CDR3 sequence is 14 residues long. CDR1 and CDR2 from the germline V gene are MDHEN and SYDVKM. The ends were cut back, 3 bases at V and 0 bases at J, with 9 bases in the middle.

The chain has TRBV28 and TRBJ2-3; 9 positions match TRBD2. V gave up 2 bases and J gave up 4 bases; unmatched junction bases: 10. The germline V gene encodes CDR1 MDHEN and CDR2 SYDVKM. This CDR3 spans 17 amino acids. The CDR3 DNA follows: TGTGCCAGCAGTTTAGCGACTAGCGGAGCCTGGGCAGATACGCAGTATTTT. It is translated as CASSLATSGAWADTQYF. Supplemented by reference TRBV28 and TRBJ2-3, the full variable domain reads DVKVTQSSRYLVKRTGEKVFLECVQDMDHENMFWYRQDPGLGLRLIYFSYDVKMKEKGDIPEGYSVSREKKERFSLILESASTNQTSMYLCASSLATSGAWADTQYFGPGTRLTVL.

This clone is judged medium-sized (0.01 to 0.1%). CDR3 amino acids: CASRARWGDNEKLFF. The DNA for the CDR3 is TGTGCCAGCAGGGCGCGTTGGGGGGATAATGAAAAACTGTTTTTT. V usage is TRBV2 and J usage is TRBJ1-4; D may be TRBD1 (5 bases). CDR3 size: 15 residues. Germline V lookup: CDR1 SNHLY, CDR2 FYNNEI. Trimming stripped 6 bases from V and 4 bases from J, with 15 bases between.

V is TRBV5-1 and J is TRBJ2-1; 9 bases line up with TRBD2. Germline V lookup: CDR1 SGHRS, CDR2 YFSETQ. CDR3 size: 15 residues. The V segment lost 1 base and the J segment 6 bases; nucleotides outside the gene matches: 5. The CDR3 DNA is TGCGCCAGCAGCTTGTGGGGCGGGGGGGTCAATGAGCAGTTCTTC. Residues: CASSLWGGGVNEQFF.

V is TRBV4-2 and J is TRBJ2-7, with 9 bases matching TRBD2. This CDR3 contains 17 residues. The ends lost 0 bases at V and 0 bases at J; junction bases unmatched: 6. Germline V gene lookup returns CDR1 LGHNA and CDR2 YNFKEQ. The CDR3 DNA is TGTGCCAGCAGCCAAGAGATAGCGGGAGTCAGCTCCTACGAGCAGTACTTC. This codes for CASSQEIAGVSSYEQYF.

The V and J genes are TRBV18 and TRBJ2-1, with 10 bases that match TRBD1. This CDR3 is 16 amino acids long. The germline CDR1 and CDR2 sequences are KGHSH and LQKENI. After removal of 2 bases from V and 7 bases from J, the junction contained 8 bases not matched to a gene. CDR3 loop: CASSPVTGGKLNEQFF. CDR3 nucleotides: TGTGCCAGCTCACCAGTGACAGGGGGCAAGTTAAATGAGCAGTTCTTC.

The genes are TRBV5-1 and TRBJ2-2; the match to TRBD2 covers 13 bases. The CDR3 extends over 19 amino acids. Looked up from germline, CDR1 is SGHRS and CDR2 is YFSETQ. V trimming: 0 bases; J trimming: 2 bases; junction bases outside the gene matches: 7. As DNA, the CDR3 is TGCGCCAGCAGCTTGGGTATCGGACTAGCGGGAGACAACACCGGGGAGCTGTTTTTT. Translated, it gives CASSLGIGLAGDNTGELFF.

The chain links TRBV5-4 to TRBJ2-7, with D tentatively TRBD2 (6 bases). Between the trimmed V and J ends, which lost 4 bases and 3 bases, there was a span of 14 bases. Looked up from germline, CDR1 is SGHNT and CDR2 is YYREEE (reference sequence). This CDR3 comprises 14 residues. In DNA form, the CDR3 reads TGTGCCAGCAGCCCGAGTAGCGGACGCTACGAGCAGTACTTC. This codes for CASSPSSGRYEQYF.

In its sample, this clone was seen a few times. This chain's CDR3 is CASSLSTAGTDTQYF. CDR3 coding DNA: TGTGCCAGCAGTTTATCGACAGCGGGAACAGATACGCAGTATTTT. The chain combines TRBV27 with TRBJ2-3, with 7 bases matching TRBD2. The junction had 3 bases not matched to a gene; V was cut back by 0 bases and J by 3 bases. Germline V gives CDR1 MNHEY, CDR2 SMNVEV (reference sequence). CDR3 size: 15 residues.

Turning to this clone: Compared with germline, one end of the junction differs, possibly owing to a read error. The chain carries TRBV11-2 and TRBJ2-1, with TRBD2 identical over 8 bases. The CDR3 spans 16 residues. The germline CDR1 and CDR2 sequences are SGHAT and FQNNGV. The CDR3 bases are TGTGCCAGCAGACTCTGGGGACTAGGGTCCTCCAATGAGCAGTTCTTC. Translating gives CASRLWGLGSSNEQFF.

The chain couples TRBV6-6 to TRBJ2-2; 8 bases map to TRBD2. The germline V gene has CDR1 MNHNY and CDR2 SVGAGI (reference sequence). The V gene end was trimmed by 5 bases and the J gene end by 4 bases; junction bases not matched to a gene: 9. The length of the CDR3 is 16 residues. In DNA form, the CDR3 reads TGTGCCAGCAGTCCCCTGCGGGGGGCGGGCACCGGGGAGCTGTTTTTT. Amino acid sequence: CASSPLRGAGTGELFF.

V gene TRBV27 combines with J gene TRBJ1-2; TRBD1 matches 7 bases. This CDR3 is 14 amino acids long. The V and J ends lost 6 bases and 6 bases, in that order; junction bases with no gene match: 10. CDR1 is MNHEY and CDR2 is SMNVEV in the germline V gene (reference sequence). The DNA of the CDR3 is TGTGCCAGCAGCCGGTTGAGGACAGGCGATGGCTACACCTTC. This gives the protein CASSRLRTGDGYTF.

The V gene is TRBV27, the J gene TRBJ2-7, with 9 bases aligning to TRBD1. The CDR3 has 14 residues. V dropped 5 bases and J dropped 0; count of bases not matched to a gene: 2. Germline values: CDR1 MNHEY, CDR2 SMNVEV (reference sequence). CDR3 sequence (DNA): TGTGCCAGCAGTGGACAGGGGAGCTCCTACGAGCAGTACTTC. Protein sequence: CASSGQGSSYEQYF.